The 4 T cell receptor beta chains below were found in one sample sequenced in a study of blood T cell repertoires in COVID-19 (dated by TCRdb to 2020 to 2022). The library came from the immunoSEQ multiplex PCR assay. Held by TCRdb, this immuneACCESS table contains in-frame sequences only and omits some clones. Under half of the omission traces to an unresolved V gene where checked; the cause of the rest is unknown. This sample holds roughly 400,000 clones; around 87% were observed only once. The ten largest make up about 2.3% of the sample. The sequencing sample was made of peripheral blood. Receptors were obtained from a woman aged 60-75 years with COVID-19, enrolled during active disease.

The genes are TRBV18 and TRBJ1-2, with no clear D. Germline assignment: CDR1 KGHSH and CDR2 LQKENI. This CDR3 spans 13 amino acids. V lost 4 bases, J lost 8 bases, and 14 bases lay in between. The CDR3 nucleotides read TGTGCCAGCTCACTCCGACCGACGGAGGGCTACACCTTC. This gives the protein CASSLRPTEGYTF.

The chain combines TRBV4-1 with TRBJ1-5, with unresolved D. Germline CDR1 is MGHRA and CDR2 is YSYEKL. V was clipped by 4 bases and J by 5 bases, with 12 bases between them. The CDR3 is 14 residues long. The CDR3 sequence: CASSPYRDYQPQHF. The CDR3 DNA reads TGCGCCAGCAGCCCCTATCGGGATTATCAGCCCCAGCATTTT.

The CDR3 sequence is CASSSLAGDRYEQFF. CDR3 nucleotides: TGCGCCAGCAGCTCCCTAGCGGGGGATAGGTATGAGCAGTTCTTC. The V and J genes are TRBV5-1 and TRBJ2-1; 10 bases line up with TRBD2. Germline V CDR1 and CDR2: SGHRS, YFSETQ. CDR3 length equals 15 residues. After removal of 3 bases from V and 8 bases from J, the junction contained 8 bases not matched to a gene.

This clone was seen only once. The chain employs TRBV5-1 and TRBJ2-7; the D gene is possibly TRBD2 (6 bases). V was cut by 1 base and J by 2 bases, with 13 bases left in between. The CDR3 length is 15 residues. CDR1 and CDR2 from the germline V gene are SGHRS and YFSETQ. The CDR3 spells CASSLIAGGTYEQYF. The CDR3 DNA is TGCGCCAGCAGCTTGATCGCCGGCGGGACCTACGAGCAGTACTTC.